The source of this T cell receptor beta chain is a study of T and B cells in COVID-19 patients (dated by TCRdb to the early 2020s). Turning to the overall study: Using TRB and IGH repertoire sequencing of peripheral blood, the study characterized adaptive immunity in COVID-19 patients who had active infection or had recovered. A recovered cohort included over 15 patients who provided roughly 21 samples, and most of these patients had mild to moderate COVID-19 treated on an outpatient basis. A median age of approximately 35 years was recorded in the recovered cohort versus around 67 years in the active-infection cohort. In the active-infection cohort, about 65% of the 20 patients were critically ill and required mechanical ventilation or ECMO. Of the approximately 22 patients in the active-infection cohort, about 17 had comorbidities associated with unfavorable COVID-19 outcome. The TCR and BCR sequence repository comprised fewer than 40 patients and 60 to 85 time points, with over 8 million TCR sequences analysed. A couple of patients belonged to both the recovered and active cohorts because samples were available from active disease and after recovery. Repertoire analyses used an age-matched reference group of under 40 healthy donors who were negative for COVID-19 antibodies as the comparison. As many as 9 follow-up blood samples were collected from each patient, and in some individuals these samples spanned different disease stages. Overall study results and their limits: TRB repertoires were highly clonal in active COVID-19, whereas diversity and richness at recovery rose above healthy donor levels. The cohort was considered too small to assess HLA contributions to COVID-19 susceptibility or severity. The reported TCR clusters were stated to require prospective validation before clinical use. A total of 2,000 to 2,500 TCR clusters were exclusive to the recovered cohort, and 25 to 40 of those clusters were low-pGen clusters. Strongly skewed TRBV/TRBJ gene usage was reported in patients with COVID-19. Blood samples from mildly ill patients during symptoms and early samples from severe cases were scarce. Specific T cell subsets (CD4+/Treg/CD8+) and sorted SARS-CoV-2-responsive or tetramer+ T cells had not yet been sequenced, and these experiments were ongoing.

The sample was run on an Illumina MiSeq. Multiplex PCR with BIOMED2 TRB-A/B primer pools was used to amplify TRB rearrangements. Two consecutive PCRs added Illumina-compatible adapters and 7-nucleotide sample barcodes to the amplicons. All library PCRs used Phusion HS II polymerase. Amplicons were purified from gel with the NucleoSpin Gel and PCR Clean-up kit, quantified on Qubit, and pooled at 3 to 5 nM. Amplicon pool quality was checked on an Agilent 2100 Bioanalyzer before Illumina next-generation sequencing. The paper's processing steps were these. TRB rearrangements were annotated with MiXCR 3.0.8 using the default MiXCR reference library. Non-productive reads and sequences with fewer than 2 reads were excluded, and each unique CDR3 nucleotide sequence counted as one clone. Clonality, diversity, richness and V-J gene usage were calculated in R 3.5.1. GLIPH2 was used to cluster TCRs by CDR3 similarity, and OLGA was used to calculate generation probabilities. Only GLIPH2 clusters with at least four unique TCR clonotypes present in at least three individuals were retained. Using fastp trimming at Q25 and MiXCR clonotype assembly, TCRdb reanalyzed the public sequencing data and kept in-frame beta chains. Rows are unified per CDR3 protein, each entry keeping the most common DNA and genes. The V and J calls, along with clone size, are taken from TCRdb and not from the paper's own processing. Here the sample has under 20,000 distinct CDR3 sequences; around 30% occur a single time. The top ten clones comprise around 4.5% of the sample.

This clonotype is assessed as medium-sized (0.01 to 0.1%). This clone's antigen is unknown. No clone much larger than this one lies a single base away; base qualities are absent. For CDR1 and CDR2, the germline V gene lists MNHEY and SVGAGI. The CDR3, from cysteine to phenylalanine, totals 15 residues. CDR3 DNA only is kept here, 45 bases in frame from base 1. The germline ends are 13 bases apart after V is trimmed by 0 bases and J by 5 bases. Genomic DNA extracted from blood, in amounts of about 240-550 ng, served as the starting material for amplifying TRB repertoires. The sequence was obtained from a human donor who had recovered from COVID-19. The sample comprised blood. Recombination joined TRBV6-5 with TRBJ2-5, with the D gene call left open. CDR3 reads: CASSYSKVPGETQYF. In nucleotides, the sequence is TGTGCCAGCAGTTACTCTAAGGTCCCGGGTGAGACCCAGTACTTC.